These 7 T cell receptor beta chains came from one sample sequenced in a study of cytomegalovirus exposure and HLA in healthy donors. PCR primers comprised 60 Vbeta and 13 Jbeta primers. Only in-frame clones appear in the TCRdb table, and some are missing; sequencing was by immunoSEQ multiplex PCR. Here the sample spans 130,000 or so clones, approximately 80% being singletons. The sequenced sample was PBMCs. The origin of the receptors is a man aged 25 to 45 in good health and CMV-seronegative.

This clone was found a few times. The chain joins TRBV5-5 to TRBJ1-2; the D is unclear. The length of the CDR3 is 14 residues. Trimming cost V 1 base and J 5 bases, with 12 bases left between them. Germline lookup yields CDR1 SGHKS and CDR2 YYEKEE (reference sequence). DNA of the CDR3: TGTGCCAGCAGCTTGATGGGAGCGTCTTATGGCTACACCTTC. Translation gives CASSLMGASYGYTF.

The J gene is TRBJ1-2, the V gene TRBV28; possibly TRBD1 for D (6 bases). The V and J ends lost 3 bases and 6 bases respectively, with 11 bases between them. In germline, CDR1 is MDHEN, CDR2 SYDVKM. The CDR3 contains 13 residues. The CDR3 DNA reads as TGTGCCAGCAGTTTCACAGGGCGTCATGGCTACACCTTC. Protein sequence: CASSFTGRHGYTF.

The chain joins TRBV12-5 to TRBJ1-2; D not certain. Per germline, CDR1 LGHNT and CDR2 FRNRAP. V was clipped by 0 bases and J by 7 bases, with 9 bases between them. This CDR3 is 13 amino acids long. The CDR3 DNA sequence: TGTGCTAGTGGTTTGGTAGTTGGCGGTGGCTACACCTTC. This translates into CASGLVVGGGYTF.

This sequence joins TRBV28 and TRBJ2-1; no clear D gene. CDR3 length equals 15 residues. Trimming took 5 bases from V and 0 from J, leaving 11 bases between them. The germline V gene encodes CDR1 MDHEN and CDR2 SYDVKM. CDR3 residues: CASSPLFRSYNEQFF. The DNA for the CDR3 is TGTGCCAGCAGTCCCCTTTTCCGCTCCTACAATGAGCAGTTCTTC. The full variable domain, with the rest looked up from reference TRBV28 and TRBJ2-1, is DVKVTQSSRYLVKRTGEKVFLECVQDMDHENMFWYRQDPGLGLRLIYFSYDVKMKEKGDIPEGYSVSREKKERFSLILESASTNQTSMYLCASSPLFRSYNEQFFGPGTRLTVL.

The rearrangement joins TRBV2 to TRBJ2-5; D perhaps matches TRBD1 (6 bases). V was cut by 2 bases and J by 5 bases, with 12 bases left in between. This CDR3 has 14 amino acids. Germline V lookup: CDR1 SNHLY, CDR2 FYNNEI. CDR3 nucleotides: TGTGCCAGCAGTGAAAACGGCCAGGGGGAGACCCAGTACTTC. It translates to CASSENGQGETQYF. Supplemented by reference TRBV2 and TRBJ2-5, the full variable domain reads EPEVTQTPSHQVTQMGQEVILRCVPISNHLYFYWYRQILGQKVEFLVSFYNNEISEKSEIFDDQFSVERPDGSNFTLKIRSTKLEDSAMYFCASSENGQGETQYFGPGTRLLVL.

The chain links TRBV4-1 to TRBJ1-2, with no clear D. This CDR3 spans 13 amino acids. Germline V CDR1 and CDR2: MGHRA, YSYEKL. With 2 bases removed from V and 2 bases from J, the gap between germline ends came to 6 bases. The CDR3 region is CASSQRENYGYTF. The CDR3 region has the DNA TGCGCCAGCAGCCAAAGGGAGAACTATGGCTACACCTTC.

This clone has a single count. The chain is built from TRBV5-1 and TRBJ2-7, with 10 bases aligning to TRBD1. Germline V lookup: CDR1 SGHRS, CDR2 YFSETQ. The V and J ends lost 4 bases and 6 bases, in that order; junction bases with no gene match: 10. This CDR3 has 15 amino acids. The CDR3 loop is CASSPGGTGDAEQYF. The CDR3 nucleotides are TGCGCCAGCAGCCCCGGCGGGACAGGGGATGCCGAGCAGTACTTC.